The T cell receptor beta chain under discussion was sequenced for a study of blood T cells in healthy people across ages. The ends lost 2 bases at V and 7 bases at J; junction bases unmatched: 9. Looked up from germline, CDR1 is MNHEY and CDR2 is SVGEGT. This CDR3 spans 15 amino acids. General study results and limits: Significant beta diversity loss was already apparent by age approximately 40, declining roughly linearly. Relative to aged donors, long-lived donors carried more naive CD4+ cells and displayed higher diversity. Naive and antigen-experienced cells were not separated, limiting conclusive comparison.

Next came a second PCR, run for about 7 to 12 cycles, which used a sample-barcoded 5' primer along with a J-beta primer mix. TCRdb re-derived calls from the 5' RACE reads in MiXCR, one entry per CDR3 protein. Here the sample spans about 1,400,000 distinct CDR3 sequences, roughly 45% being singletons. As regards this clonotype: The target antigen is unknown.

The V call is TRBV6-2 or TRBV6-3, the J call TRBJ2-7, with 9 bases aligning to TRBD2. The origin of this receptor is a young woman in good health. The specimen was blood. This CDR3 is CASSYGWVAGDEQYF. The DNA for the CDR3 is TGTGCCAGCAGTTACGGGTGGGTAGCGGGGGATGAGCAGTACTTC.